Listed below are T cell receptor beta chains from one sample, sequenced in a study of blood T cell repertoires in COVID-19. The assay was immunoSEQ multiplex PCR, and TCRdb's table has in-frame clones only and misses some. This table has more than 350,000 clones, around nine tenths appearing once. Sample: PBMCs or T cells enriched from blood (not recorded which). The receptor set was obtained from a woman between 18 and 29 years old who had been exposed to COVID-19. CDR3s include the opening cysteine and the closing phenylalanine or tryptophan. The D gene is left open where the match is weak. Clone size is shown for a subset of rows, as once, few, many or a class of expanded clone.

d_gene	v_gene	j_gene	abundance	CDR3aa	CDR3nt
TRBD2	TRBV6-2/TRBV6-3	TRBJ2-2	NA	CASIPVGAKGLDGELFF	TGTGCCAGCATCCCAGTGGGCGCGAAAGGACTAGACGGGGAGCTGTTTTTT
NA	TRBV4-1	TRBJ2-1	NA	CASSPLARGEQFF	TGCGCCAGCAGCCCGCTAGCGAGAGGGGAGCAGTTCTTC
NA	TRBV2	TRBJ2-7	NA	CASRPGGDQKQYF	TGTGCCAGCAGGCCGGGCGGGGACCAAAAGCAGTACTTC
TRBD1	TRBV7-9	TRBJ2-7	NA	CASTGRGQDTYEQYF	TGTGCCAGCACCGGGCGGGGACAGGATACCTACGAGCAGTACTTC
NA	TRBV19	TRBJ1-1	few	CASSISPGVVNTEAFF	TGTGCCAGTAGTATAAGTCCCGGGGTTGTGAACACTGAAGCTTTCTTT
NA	TRBV4-3	TRBJ1-2	once	CASSQDITGHYGYTF	TGCGCCAGCAGCCAAGATATAACAGGCCACTATGGCTACACCTTC
TRBD1	TRBV29-1	TRBJ2-3	NA	CSVLTGGSTDTQYF	TGCAGCGTTCTAACAGGGGGTAGCACAGATACGCAGTATTTT
NA	TRBV27	TRBJ2-5	NA	CASRRESGQETQYF	TGTGCCAGCAGAAGGGAAAGCGGTCAAGAGACCCAGTACTTC
TRBD2	TRBV20-1	TRBJ2-3	NA	CSAGLGDTQYF	TGCAGTGCGGGACTAGGGGATACGCAGTATTTT
NA	TRBV27	TRBJ2-2	NA	CASSFTGGNTGELFF	TGTGCCAGCAGTTTTACGGGGGGCAACACCGGGGAGCTGTTTTTT
NA	TRBV5-5	TRBJ2-7	NA	CASSKRQDSVYEQYF	TGTGCCAGCAGCAAACGACAGGATTCGGTCTACGAGCAGTACTTC
NA	TRBV7-2	TRBJ2-5	NA	CASSELGSETQYF	TGTGCCAGCAGCGAACTAGGCTCAGAGACCCAGTACTTC
TRBD1	TRBV9	TRBJ1-3	NA	CASSTSGTASGNTIYF	TGTGCCAGCAGCACCTCCGGGACAGCCTCTGGAAACACCATATATTTT
TRBD2	TRBV3-1/TRBV3-2	TRBJ2-3	NA	CASSQVGLAVTDTQYF	TGTGCCAGCAGCCAAGTTGGGCTAGCGGTCACAGATACGCAGTATTTT
TRBD2	TRBV7-8	TRBJ2-1	once	CASSPGLVYGNEQFF	TGTGCCAGCAGCCCAGGACTAGTCTACGGCAATGAGCAGTTCTTC
NA	TRBV5-1	TRBJ2-1	NA	CASSLGDLRGSNEQFF	TGCGCCAGCAGCTTGGGAGACCTGCGGGGCTCCAATGAGCAGTTCTTC
TRBD1	TRBV11-2	TRBJ1-5	many	CASSRDRDQPQHF	TGTGCCAGCAGTCGGGACAGGGATCAGCCCCAGCATTTT
TRBD2	TRBV9	TRBJ2-7	NA	CASSVGSSGTSRGYEQYF	TGTGCCAGCAGCGTAGGATCTAGCGGGACAAGCCGGGGATACGAGCAGTACTTC
TRBD2	TRBV7-9	TRBJ2-3	NA	CASSLMGAGGPLTQYF	TGTGCCAGCAGCTTAATGGGGGCGGGAGGGCCTCTGACGCAGTATTTT
TRBD1	TRBV10-3	TRBJ1-2	NA	CAISRQGAEDGYTF	TGTGCCATCAGCCGACAGGGGGCGGAGGATGGCTACACCTTC
NA	TRBV4-1	TRBJ1-3	once	CASSPLSGNTIYF	TGCGCCAGCAGCCCCTTGTCTGGAAACACCATATATTTT
NA	TRBV18	TRBJ2-5	few	CASSPLAVTETQYF	TGTGCCAGCTCACCTCTAGCTGTGACAGAGACCCAGTACTTC
NA	TRBV12-3/TRBV12-4	TRBJ1-5	NA	CASSFRGRPQHF	TGTGCCAGCAGTTTCAGGGGACGGCCCCAGCATTTT
NA	TRBV7-9	TRBJ2-7	NA	CASSLVRDEQYF	TGTGCCAGCAGCTTAGTACGGGACGAGCAGTACTTC
TRBD1	TRBV7-6	TRBJ2-5	NA	CASSPHDRGQETQYF	TGTGCCAGCAGCCCCCATGACAGGGGACAAGAGACCCAGTACTTC
TRBD2	TRBV2	TRBJ2-1	NA	CASSLRREGGNEQFF	TGTGCCAGCTCACTGAGGCGGGAGGGGGGGAATGAGCAGTTCTTC
TRBD1	TRBV11-1	TRBJ2-3	NA	CASSLIRGPSTDTQYF	TGTGCCAGCAGCTTAATAAGGGGGCCGAGCACAGATACGCAGTATTTT
NA	TRBV5-4	TRBJ2-7	NA	CASSLGFDSSYEQYF	TGTGCCAGCAGCTTGGGTTTCGATAGCTCCTACGAGCAGTACTTC
TRBD1	TRBV13	TRBJ1-2	NA	CASSLGQGDYGYTF	TGTGCCAGCAGCTTGGGACAGGGAGACTATGGCTACACCTTC
NA	TRBV6-5	TRBJ1-4	NA	CASKPAPGEKLFF	TGTGCCAGCAAGCCAGCTCCGGGTGAAAAACTGTTTTTT
NA	TRBV7-9	TRBJ1-2	NA	CASSPDIYGYTF	TGTGCCAGCAGCCCAGACATCTATGGCTACACCTTC
TRBD1	TRBV30	TRBJ1-4	once	CAWGTGNAEKLFF	TGTGCCTGGGGGACAGGGAATGCAGAAAAACTGTTTTTT
TRBD1	TRBV18	TRBJ2-1	NA	CASSRGGQGQFF	TGTGCCAGCTCACGCGGGGGACAGGGGCAGTTCTTC
NA	TRBV29-1	TRBJ1-3	NA	CSVEKGTGNTIYF	TGCAGCGTTGAAAAGGGGACTGGAAACACCATATATTTT
NA	TRBV19	TRBJ2-3	NA	CASSKSGADTQYF	TGTGCCAGTAGTAAAAGCGGTGCAGATACGCAGTATTTT
NA	TRBV27	TRBJ2-1	NA	CASSTGVYNEQFF	TGTGCCAGCAGTACGGGAGTCTACAATGAGCAGTTCTTC
TRBD1	TRBV5-5	TRBJ2-7	NA	CASSSPGQGIYEQYF	TGTGCCAGCAGCTCCCCGGGACAGGGGATTTACGAGCAGTACTTC
NA	TRBV6-5	TRBJ2-5	NA	CASSYSLEGRETQYF	TGTGCCAGCAGTTACTCCCTGGAGGGCAGGGAGACCCAGTACTTC
TRBD2	TRBV2	TRBJ2-7	NA	CASSEAKRGTDTF	TGTGCCAGCAGTGAAGCCAAGCGGGGGACTGATACCTTC
TRBD1	TRBV29-1	TRBJ1-6	few	CSVGTGPDSPLHF	TGCAGCGTCGGGACAGGGCCGGATTCACCCCTCCACTTT
NA	TRBV25-1	TRBJ2-3	NA	CASSEFGGGGTTQYF	TGTGCCAGCAGTGAATTTGGGGGAGGAGGTACTACGCAGTATTTT
TRBD1	TRBV12-3/TRBV12-4	TRBJ1-5	NA	CASTTGTQPQHF	TGTGCCAGCACGACAGGGACTCAGCCCCAGCATTTT
NA	TRBV7-8	TRBJ2-7	NA	CASSLNVYSYEQYF	TGTGCCAGCAGCTTGAATGTGTACAGCTACGAGCAGTACTTC
TRBD1	TRBV7-9	TRBJ2-3	NA	CASSLAALTGTGGLGTQYF	TGTGCCAGCAGCTTAGCAGCTCTTACCGGGACAGGGGGTTTGGGTACGCAGTATTTT
NA	TRBV7-2	TRBJ2-3	NA	CASSLAGLSTDTQYF	TGTGCCAGCAGCTTAGCGGGGCTCAGCACAGATACGCAGTATTTT
TRBD1	TRBV2	TRBJ1-1	NA	CASSPGTATMNTEAFF	TGTGCCAGCAGCCCCGGGACAGCTACTATGAACACTGAAGCTTTCTTT
NA	TRBV4-1	TRBJ1-4	NA	CASSQDTREAEKLFF	TGCGCCAGCAGCCAAGATACCAGGGAGGCCGAAAAACTGTTTTTT
NA	TRBV27	TRBJ2-7	NA	CASSLSLDYEQYF	TGTGCCAGCAGTTTATCGCTAGACTACGAGCAGTACTTC
TRBD2	TRBV27	TRBJ2-1	NA	CASSLISPSGSTYNEQFF	TGTGCCAGCAGTTTAATATCCCCTAGCGGGAGTACCTACAATGAGCAGTTCTTC
TRBD1	TRBV11-2	TRBJ2-7	NA	CASSSFRDSSYEQYF	TGTGCCAGCAGCTCGTTCCGGGACAGCAGCTACGAGCAGTACTTC
NA	TRBV2	TRBJ2-5	NA	CASSDTGSQETQYF	TGTGCCAGCAGCGATACAGGGTCCCAAGAGACCCAGTACTTC
TRBD1	TRBV27	TRBJ2-7	NA	CASSSGTGATYEQYF	TGTGCCAGCAGCTCAGGGACAGGGGCTACCTACGAGCAGTACTTC
NA	TRBV13	TRBJ1-2	NA	CASSLGRPAGYGYTF	TGTGCCAGCAGCTTAGGCCGCCCGGCAGGGTATGGCTACACCTTC
TRBD1	TRBV3-1/TRBV3-2	TRBJ1-6	few	CASSHALTGTGEPLHF	TGTGCCAGCAGCCATGCCCTCACCGGGACAGGGGAACCCCTCCACTTT
TRBD1	TRBV7-2	TRBJ2-7	NA	CASSSGQRYEQYF	TGTGCCAGCAGCTCGGGACAGCGCTACGAGCAGTACTTC
NA	TRBV7-8	TRBJ1-1	few	CASQNGRANTEAFF	TGTGCCAGCCAGAATGGGAGAGCTAACACTGAAGCTTTCTTT
TRBD2	TRBV27	TRBJ2-3	NA	CASSYYSGVNTDTQYF	TGTGCCAGCAGTTACTATAGCGGGGTGAACACAGATACGCAGTATTTT
TRBD2	TRBV28	TRBJ2-2	NA	CASRRLAGANGELFF	TGTGCCAGCAGACGTCTAGCGGGAGCAAACGGGGAGCTGTTTTTT
TRBD2	TRBV28	TRBJ2-1	NA	CASSSTSGDNEQFF	TGTGCCAGCAGTTCAACTAGCGGGGACAATGAGCAGTTCTTC
TRBD2	TRBV6-2/TRBV6-3	TRBJ2-1	NA	CASSQGTSGSYNEQFF	TGTGCCAGCAGCCAAGGGACTAGCGGATCCTACAATGAGCAGTTCTTC